The rows below give T cell receptor beta chains drawn from one sample of a study of Ad26.COV2.S vaccination and SARS-CoV-2 variants. TCRdb's copy holds only in-frame clones and misses some; the assay was immunoSEQ multiplex PCR. The sample has under 250,000 clones, approximately 88% seen once. The sample consisted of peripheral blood, taken in a trial of Ad26.COV2.S vaccine versus placebo. These receptors were collected from a person between 18 and 65 years old who received the Ad26.COV2.S COVID-19 vaccine or a placebo. The CDR3 runs from the conserved cysteine through the conserved F or W. The order of the fields is V gene, D gene, J gene, clone size, CDR3 protein, CDR3 DNA. The D gene is left open where the match is weak. Size values are once, few and many counts, or a class for expanded clones, and some rows have none.

>TRBV9|NA|TRBJ2-2|once
CASSPRDFFTGELFF
TGTGCCAGCAGCCCGCGGGACTTTTTCACCGGGGAGCTGTTTTTT
>TRBV5-5|NA|TRBJ1-1|NA
CASSLGTSPEAFF
TGTGCCAGCAGCTTGGGTACATCCCCTGAAGCTTTCTTT
>TRBV7-9|NA|TRBJ1-1|NA
CASSPRGSTEAFF
TGTGCCAGCAGCCCAAGGGGAAGCACTGAAGCTTTCTTT
>TRBV7-2|NA|TRBJ2-5|NA
CASSPSSQETQYF
TGTGCCAGCAGCCCCTCCAGCCAAGAGACCCAGTACTTC
>TRBV4-2|TRBD2|TRBJ2-3|NA
CASSPRTSGSTDTQYF
TGTGCCAGCAGCCCTCGGACTAGCGGAAGCACAGATACGCAGTATTTT
>TRBV30|NA|TRBJ1-4|NA
CAWSAQGTEKLFF
TGTGCCTGGAGTGCTCAGGGGACTGAAAAACTGTTTTTT
>TRBV6-5|NA|TRBJ2-4|NA
CASSSQGYDKNIQYF
TGTGCCAGCAGCTCTCAGGGGTACGACAAAAACATTCAGTACTTC
>TRBV9|NA|TRBJ2-3|NA
CASSVAGGQVTDTQYF
TGTGCCAGCAGCGTAGCGGGGGGACAGGTCACAGATACGCAGTATTTT
>TRBV9|NA|TRBJ2-7|once
CASSEQGHPKYEQYF
TGTGCCAGCAGCGAACAGGGACACCCGAAATACGAGCAGTACTTC
>TRBV19|TRBD2|TRBJ2-2|once
CASSTGLAGSPNTGELFF
TGTGCCAGTAGTACGGGACTAGCGGGGAGTCCCAACACCGGGGAGCTGTTTTTT
>TRBV10-3|TRBD2|TRBJ2-3|NA
CAIRRGTSGGTDTQYF
TGTGCCATCAGGAGGGGGACTAGCGGGGGCACAGATACGCAGTATTTT
>TRBV7-2|NA|TRBJ1-5|few
CASSLLPRGRKQPQHF
TGTGCCAGCAGCCTCCTTCCAAGGGGTAGGAAACAGCCCCAGCATTTT
>TRBV19|NA|TRBJ1-4|NA
CASSHWGNEKLFF
TGTGCCAGTAGTCACTGGGGGAATGAAAAACTGTTTTTT
>TRBV5-6|TRBD1|TRBJ1-2|NA
CASSLGDRSHGYTF
TGTGCCAGCAGCTTGGGGGACAGGTCCCATGGCTACACCTTC
>TRBV18|NA|TRBJ1-6|once
CASSPPNPSSYNSPLHF
TGTGCCAGCTCACCACCGAATCCTTCCTCCTATAATTCACCCCTCCACTTT
>TRBV12-3/TRBV12-4|NA|TRBJ2-2|once
CASSFFGGELFF
TGTGCCAGCAGTTTTTTTGGCGGGGAGCTGTTTTTT
>TRBV19|TRBD1|TRBJ1-5|NA
CASTRTGSFGGNQPQHF
TGTGCCAGTACCCGGACAGGGTCCTTCGGGGGCAATCAGCCCCAGCATTTT
>TRBV27|TRBD1|TRBJ2-3|NA
CASSFIGQGAYTDTQYF
TGTGCCAGCAGTTTTATAGGACAGGGGGCCTACACAGATACGCAGTATTTT
>TRBV11-2|TRBD2|TRBJ2-1|NA
CASSPRTSGGEQFF
TGTGCCAGCAGCCCCAGGACTAGCGGTGGTGAGCAGTTCTTC
>TRBV14|NA|TRBJ2-3|NA
CASSPRLSLTSLTDTQYF
TGTGCCAGCAGCCCCAGGCTCTCTCTTACAAGCCTCACAGATACGCAGTATTTT
>TRBV4-3|NA|TRBJ1-2|NA
CASSQEQTDLFWTF
TGCGCCAGCAGCCAAGAACAGACCGATCTATTTTGGACCTTC
>TRBV7-3|NA|TRBJ2-3|once
CASSLGASNLYDPITDTQYF
TGTGCCAGCAGCTTAGGGGCCTCCAACCTCTATGACCCTATCACAGATACGCAGTATTTT
>TRBV13|TRBD1|TRBJ2-1|NA
CASSFRQGSYNEQFF
TGTGCCAGCAGCTTCCGACAGGGATCCTACAATGAGCAGTTCTTC
>TRBV18|TRBD1|TRBJ1-3|NA
CASSRETGGGGNTIYF
TGTGCCAGCTCACGCGAGACAGGGGGCGGTGGAAACACCATATATTTT
>TRBV27|NA|TRBJ1-6|NA
CASSLGGLSPLHF
TGTGCCAGCAGTTTAGGGGGGCTTTCACCCCTCCACTTT
>TRBV27|NA|TRBJ2-2|NA
CASNRAAATGELFF
TGTGCCAGCAATCGCGCGGCCGCTACCGGGGAGCTGTTTTTT
>TRBV9|NA|TRBJ1-2|NA
CASSSAFRNYGYTF
TGTGCCAGCAGCTCTGCGTTTCGAAACTATGGCTACACCTTC
>TRBV3-1/TRBV3-2|TRBD1|TRBJ1-2|NA
CASSHTGVDGYTF
TGTGCCAGCAGCCACACAGGGGTTGATGGCTACACCTTC
>TRBV13|NA|TRBJ1-1|NA
CASSLRYSFLNTEAFF
TGTGCCAGCAGCCTACGGTACTCTTTCCTGAACACTGAAGCTTTCTTT